This entry lists 11 T cell receptor beta chains sequenced from one sample in a study of shared clonotypes between healthy human individuals. Generated by immunoSEQ multiplex PCR, the TCRdb table keeps only in-frame clones and is missing some. Found here are about 1.5 million clones, 95% to 99% of them singletons; the top ten hold about 0.45%. What was sequenced was naive CD4+ T cells sorted from blood. Subset here: CD45RA+ positively selected. The source of these receptors is a man under 40 in good health.

In DNA, the CDR3 is TGTGCCAGCAGCGGGGGGAGGGCAACTAATGAAAAACTGTTTTTT. Translated: CASSGGRATNEKLFF. The genes are TRBV6-6 and TRBJ1-4; D possibly corresponds to TRBD1 (5 bases). V was trimmed by 6 bases and J by 0 bases, leaving 11 bases between them. The CDR3 sequence is 15 residues long. CDR1 is MNHNY and CDR2 is SVGAGI in the germline V gene (reference sequence).

CDR3: CASSRSGTNYNEQFF. The CDR3 DNA reads TGTGCCAGTAGCCGATCCGGGACTAACTACAATGAGCAGTTCTTC. This chain connects TRBV19 to TRBJ2-1, with 7 bases matching TRBD2. CDR1 and CDR2 from the germline V gene are LNHDA and SQIVND (reference sequence). The CDR3 contains 15 residues. The junction had 8 bases not matched to a gene; V was cut back by 6 bases and J by 3 bases.

This rearrangement joins TRBV15 to TRBJ1-1; D gene uncertain. The V gene lost 0 bases and the J gene lost 9 bases, with 8 bases spanning the gap. The CDR3 has 12 amino acids. Germline values: CDR1 LNHNV, CDR2 YYDKDF (reference sequence). The CDR3 DNA follows: TGTGCCACCAGCAGAGATTGGCAAAAAGCTTTCTTT. Its translation is CATSRDWQKAFF.

V usage is TRBV9 and J usage is TRBJ2-1; possibly TRBD1 for D (5 bases). There are 15 residues in the CDR3. The V end lost 3 bases, the J end lost 1 base, and 11 bases lay between the germline ends. Looked up from germline, CDR1 is SGDLS and CDR2 is YYNGEE. Written as DNA, the CDR3 is TGTGCCAGCAGCGGGGCCAGGGTATCCTACAATGAGCAGTTCTTC. It translates to CASSGARVSYNEQFF.

J is TRBJ2-2 and V is TRBV7-9; no clear D gene. V lost 3 bases, J lost 7 bases, and 9 bases lay in between. The CDR3 runs to 13 residues. CDR1 is SEHNR, CDR2 FQNEAQ, per germline (reference sequence). The CDR3 nucleotides read TGTGCCAGCAGCTTGGAGTGGGGCGGGGAGCTGTTTTTT. It specifies CASSLEWGGELFF.

The chain uses TRBV11-2 and TRBJ2-2; 9 bases match TRBD1. Trimming cost V 5 bases and J 16 bases; bases outside gene matches: 8. Per germline, CDR1 SGHAT and CDR2 FQNNGV. CDR3 length equals 12 residues. CDR3 loop: CASSAGTGMEFF. The CDR3 DNA sequence: TGTGCCAGCAGCGCGGGGACAGGGATGGAGTTTTTT.

CDR3 in DNA: TGTGCCAGCAGCTTCGCGACAGGAAAAGACTCCTACGAGCAGTACTTC. This gives the protein CASSFATGKDSYEQYF. The J gene is TRBJ2-7, the V gene TRBV7-9; maybe TRBD1 (6 bases). The CDR3 length is 16 residues. Per germline, CDR1 SEHNR and CDR2 FQNEAQ (reference sequence). V shed 3 bases and J shed 0 bases, with 15 bases lying between them.

V is TRBV5-1 and J is TRBJ2-2; 8 nucleotides match TRBD2. V gave up 4 bases and J gave up 1 base; unmatched junction bases: 3. The CDR3 contains 15 residues. Germline lookup yields CDR1 SGHRS and CDR2 YFSETQ. The CDR3 DNA reads as TGCGCCAGCAGCCAAACTAGCGGGAACACCGGGGAGCTGTTTTTT. This gives the protein CASSQTSGNTGELFF.

This clone was detected once. J is TRBJ2-1 and V is TRBV6-1; D is unresolved. CDR1 is MNHNS, CDR2 SASEGT, per germline. V shed 5 bases and J shed 9 bases, with 17 bases lying between them. The CDR3 spans 14 residues. The CDR3 coding sequence is TGTGCCAGCAGTCTCTTAGACGTAACCGCTGAGCAGTTCTTC. Translating gives CASSLLDVTAEQFF.

The rearrangement links TRBV28 to TRBJ1-2; D gene ambiguous. The germline gives CDR1 MDHEN, CDR2 SYDVKM. The CDR3 has 14 residues. The V end lost 4 bases, the J end lost 4 bases, and 13 bases lay between the germline ends. CDR3 nucleotides: TGTGCCAGCAGTTCCTTTGATTGGGTCTATGGCTACACCTTC. It specifies CASSSFDWVYGYTF.

Worth noting for this clone: Other DNA sequences in the sample encode the same CDR3. The chain employs TRBV18 and TRBJ2-7; no firm D call. V was trimmed by 1 base and J by 0 bases, leaving 4 bases between them. This CDR3 has 13 residues. CDR1 is KGHSH and CDR2 is LQKENI in the germline V gene. CDR3 nucleotides: TGTGCCAGCTCACCACAGTCCTCCTACGAGCAGTACTTC. Its protein product is CASSPQSSYEQYF.